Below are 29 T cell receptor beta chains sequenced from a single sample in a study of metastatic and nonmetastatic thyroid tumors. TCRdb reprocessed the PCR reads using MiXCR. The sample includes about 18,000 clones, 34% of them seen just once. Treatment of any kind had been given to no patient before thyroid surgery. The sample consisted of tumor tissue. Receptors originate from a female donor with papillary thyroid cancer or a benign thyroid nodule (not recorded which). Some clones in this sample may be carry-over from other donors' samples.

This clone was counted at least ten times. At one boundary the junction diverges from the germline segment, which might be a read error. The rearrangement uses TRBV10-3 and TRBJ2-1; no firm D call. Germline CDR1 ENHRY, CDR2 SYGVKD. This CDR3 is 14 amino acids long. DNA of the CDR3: TGTGCCACCAGTGAGTCGACTGCGTCTAATGAGCAGTTCTTC. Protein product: CATSESTASNEQFF.

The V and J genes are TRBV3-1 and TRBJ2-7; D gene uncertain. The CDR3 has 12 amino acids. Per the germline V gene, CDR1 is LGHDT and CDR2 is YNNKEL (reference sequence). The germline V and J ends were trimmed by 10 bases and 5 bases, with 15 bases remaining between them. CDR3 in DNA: TGTGCCATCTGCCAATCCCCCGACGAGCAGTACTTC. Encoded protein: CAICQSPDEQYF.

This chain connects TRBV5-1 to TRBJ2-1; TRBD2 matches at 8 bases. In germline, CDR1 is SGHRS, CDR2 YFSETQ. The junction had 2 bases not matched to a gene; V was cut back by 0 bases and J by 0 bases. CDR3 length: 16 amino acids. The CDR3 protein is CASSLGLAPSYNEQFF. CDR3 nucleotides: TGCGCCAGCAGCTTGGGACTAGCGCCCTCCTACAATGAGCAGTTCTTC.

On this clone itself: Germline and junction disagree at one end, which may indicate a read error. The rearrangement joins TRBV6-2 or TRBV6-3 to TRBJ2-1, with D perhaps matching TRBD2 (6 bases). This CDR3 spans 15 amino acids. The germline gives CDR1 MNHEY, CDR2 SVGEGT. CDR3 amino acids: CDSSYWAQGGNEQFF. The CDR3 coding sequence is TGTGACAGCAGTTACTGGGCGCAGGGAGGAAATGAGCAGTTCTTC.

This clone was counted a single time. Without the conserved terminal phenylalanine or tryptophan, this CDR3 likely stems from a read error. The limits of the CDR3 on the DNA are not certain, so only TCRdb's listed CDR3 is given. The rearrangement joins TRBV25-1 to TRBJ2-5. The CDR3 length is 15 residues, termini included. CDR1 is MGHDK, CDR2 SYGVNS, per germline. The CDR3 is CASSEFTAIQETQCC.

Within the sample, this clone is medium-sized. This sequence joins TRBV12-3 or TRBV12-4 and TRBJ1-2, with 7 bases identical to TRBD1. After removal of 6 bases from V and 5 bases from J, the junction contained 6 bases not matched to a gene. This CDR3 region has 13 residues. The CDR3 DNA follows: TGTGCCAGCAGCCCGGACAGGCTTTATGGCTACACCTTC. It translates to CASSPDRLYGYTF.

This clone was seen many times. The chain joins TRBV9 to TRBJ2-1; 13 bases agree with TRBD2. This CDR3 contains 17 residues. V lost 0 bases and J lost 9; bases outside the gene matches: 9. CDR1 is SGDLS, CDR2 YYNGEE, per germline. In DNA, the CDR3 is TGTGCCAGCAGCGTAGGGACTAGCGGGAGAGGAACGGGTGAGCAGTTCTTC. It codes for CASSVGTSGRGTGEQFF.

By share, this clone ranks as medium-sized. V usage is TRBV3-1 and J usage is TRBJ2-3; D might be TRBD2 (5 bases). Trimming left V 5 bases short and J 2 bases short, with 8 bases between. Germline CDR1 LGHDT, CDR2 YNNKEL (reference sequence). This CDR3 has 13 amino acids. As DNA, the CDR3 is TGTGCCAGCAGCAGGACTTTCACAGATACGCAGTATTTT. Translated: CASSRTFTDTQYF.

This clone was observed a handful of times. CDR3 nucleotide sequence: TGTGCCAGCAGCGTGGACATGGTCGATGAGCAGTTCTTC. It encodes CASSVDMVDEQFF. The chain is built from TRBV2 and TRBJ2-1; tentative D call: TRBD1 (5 bases). Germline CDR1 and CDR2: SNHLY and FYNNEI. Trimming cost V 6 bases and J 8 bases, with 14 bases left between them. This CDR3 comprises 13 residues.

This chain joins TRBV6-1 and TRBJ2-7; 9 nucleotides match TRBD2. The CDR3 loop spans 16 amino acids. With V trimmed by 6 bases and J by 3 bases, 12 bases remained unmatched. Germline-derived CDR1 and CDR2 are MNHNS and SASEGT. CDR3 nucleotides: TGTGCCAGCAGCACACAGGCGGGAGGGCGCATCTACGAGCAGTACTTC. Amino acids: CASSTQAGGRIYEQYF.

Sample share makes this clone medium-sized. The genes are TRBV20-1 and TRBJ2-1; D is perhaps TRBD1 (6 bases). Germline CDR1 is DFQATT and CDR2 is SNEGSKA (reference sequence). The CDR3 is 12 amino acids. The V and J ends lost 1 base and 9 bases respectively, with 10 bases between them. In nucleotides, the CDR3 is TGCAGTGCTAGAGGAACAGGGTTTGAGCAGTTCTTC. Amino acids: CSARGTGFEQFF.

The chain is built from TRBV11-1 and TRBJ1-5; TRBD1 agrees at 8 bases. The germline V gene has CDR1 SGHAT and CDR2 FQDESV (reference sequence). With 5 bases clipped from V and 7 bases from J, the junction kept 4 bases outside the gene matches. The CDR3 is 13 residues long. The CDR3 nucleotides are TGTGCCAGCAGCACAGGGGGTGCCCAGCCCCAGCATTTT. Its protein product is CASSTGGAQPQHF. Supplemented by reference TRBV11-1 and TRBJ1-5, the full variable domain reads EAEVAQSPRYKITEKSQAVAFWCDPISGHATLYWYRQILGQGPELLVQFQDESVVDDSQLPKDRFSAERLKGVDSTLKIQPAELGDSAMYLCASSTGGAQPQHFGDGTRLSIL.

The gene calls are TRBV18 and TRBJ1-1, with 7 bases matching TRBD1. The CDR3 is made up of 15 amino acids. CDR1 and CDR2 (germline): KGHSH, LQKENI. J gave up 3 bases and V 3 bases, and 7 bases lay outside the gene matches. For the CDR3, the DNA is TGTGCCAGCTCACCCTCGACAGGGAGTGACACTGAAGCTTTCTTT. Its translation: CASSPSTGSDTEAFF.

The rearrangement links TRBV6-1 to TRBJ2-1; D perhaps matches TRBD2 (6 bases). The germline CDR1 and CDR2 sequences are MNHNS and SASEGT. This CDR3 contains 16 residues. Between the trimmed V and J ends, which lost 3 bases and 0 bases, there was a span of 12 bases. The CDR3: CASSDSGASSYNEQFF. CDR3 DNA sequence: TGTGCCAGCAGTGATAGCGGTGCGAGCTCCTACAATGAGCAGTTCTTC.

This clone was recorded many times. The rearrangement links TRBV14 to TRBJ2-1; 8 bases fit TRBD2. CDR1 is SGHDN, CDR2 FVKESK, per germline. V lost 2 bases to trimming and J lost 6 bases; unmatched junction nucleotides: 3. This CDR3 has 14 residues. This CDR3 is CASSQPGLVNEQFF. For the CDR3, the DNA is TGTGCCAGCAGCCAACCGGGACTAGTCAATGAGCAGTTCTTC.

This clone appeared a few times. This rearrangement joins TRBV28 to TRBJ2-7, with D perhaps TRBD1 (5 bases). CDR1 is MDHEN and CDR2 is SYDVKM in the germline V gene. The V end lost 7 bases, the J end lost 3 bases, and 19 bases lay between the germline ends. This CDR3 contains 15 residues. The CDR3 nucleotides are TGTGCCAGCAATCCTACAGGTATTTATAACTACGAGCAGTACTTC. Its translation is CASNPTGIYNYEQYF.

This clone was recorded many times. The CDR3 is CASSLDWTGGWNEQFF. The CDR3 coding sequence is TGTGCCAGCAGCTTGGACTGGACAGGGGGGTGGAATGAGCAGTTCTTC. This chain uses TRBV11-2 with TRBJ2-1; TRBD1 aligns across 10 bases. Looked up from germline, CDR1 is SGHAT and CDR2 is FQNNGV. After removal of 3 bases from V and 7 bases from J, the junction contained 9 bases not matched to a gene. This CDR3 has 16 amino acids.

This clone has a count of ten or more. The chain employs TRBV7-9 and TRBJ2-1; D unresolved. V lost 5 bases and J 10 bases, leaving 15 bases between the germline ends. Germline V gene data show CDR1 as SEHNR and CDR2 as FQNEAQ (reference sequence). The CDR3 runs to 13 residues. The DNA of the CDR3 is TGTGCCAGCAGCGGCCAAACCGTCGTCGAGCAGTTCTTC. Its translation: CASSGQTVVEQFF.

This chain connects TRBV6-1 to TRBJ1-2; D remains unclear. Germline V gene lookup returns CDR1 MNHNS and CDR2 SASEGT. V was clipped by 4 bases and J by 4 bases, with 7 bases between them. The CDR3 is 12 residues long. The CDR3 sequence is CASSGTVYGYTF. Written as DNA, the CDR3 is TGTGCCAGCAGTGGGACGGTCTATGGCTACACCTTC.

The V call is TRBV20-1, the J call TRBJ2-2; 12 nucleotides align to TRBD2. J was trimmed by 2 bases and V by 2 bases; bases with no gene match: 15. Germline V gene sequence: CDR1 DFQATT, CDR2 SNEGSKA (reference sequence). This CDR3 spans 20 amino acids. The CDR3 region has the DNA TGCAGTGCTAGACGTATCCCGGGACTAGCGGGCGGATCAAACACCGGGGAGCTGTTTTTT. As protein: CSARRIPGLAGGSNTGELFF.

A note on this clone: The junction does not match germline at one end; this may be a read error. CDR3 nucleotide sequence: TGTACCAGCAGTGAAGCGTCGGGGGATACGCAGTATTTT. Translating it yields CTSSEASGDTQYF. The chain employs TRBV6-1 and TRBJ2-3; possible D gene TRBD2, 5 bases. The CDR3 totals 13 residues. Germline CDR1 MNHNS, CDR2 SASEGT.

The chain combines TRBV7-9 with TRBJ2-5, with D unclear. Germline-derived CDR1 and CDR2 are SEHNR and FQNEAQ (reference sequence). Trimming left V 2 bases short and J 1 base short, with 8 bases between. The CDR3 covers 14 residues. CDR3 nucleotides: TGTGCCAGCAGCTTAAAAGACATCCAAGAGACCCAGTACTTC. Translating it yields CASSLKDIQETQYF.

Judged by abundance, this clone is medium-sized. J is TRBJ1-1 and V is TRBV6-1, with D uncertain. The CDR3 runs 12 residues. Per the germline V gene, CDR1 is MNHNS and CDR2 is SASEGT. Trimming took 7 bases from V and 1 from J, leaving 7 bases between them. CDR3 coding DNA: TGTGCCAGCAACAATCCGAACACTGAAGCTTTCTTT. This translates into CASNNPNTEAFF.

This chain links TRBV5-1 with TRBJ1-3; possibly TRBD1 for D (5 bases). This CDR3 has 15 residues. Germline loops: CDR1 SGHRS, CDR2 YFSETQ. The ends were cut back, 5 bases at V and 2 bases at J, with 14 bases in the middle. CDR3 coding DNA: TGCGCCAGCAGGCAGACGGGGGACCCTGGAAACACCATATATTTT. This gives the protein CASRQTGDPGNTIYF.

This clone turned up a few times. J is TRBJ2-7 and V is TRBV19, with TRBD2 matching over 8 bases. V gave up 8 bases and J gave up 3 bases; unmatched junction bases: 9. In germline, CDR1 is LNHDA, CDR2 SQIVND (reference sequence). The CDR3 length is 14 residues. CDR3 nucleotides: TGTGCCAGTTCCACGACGGGGGGGTACTACGAGCAGTACTTC. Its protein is CASSTTGGYYEQYF. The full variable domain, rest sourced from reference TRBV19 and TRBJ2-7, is DGGITQSPKYLFRKEGQNVTLSCEQNLNHDAMYWYRQDPGQGLRLIYYSQIVNDFQKGDIAEGYSVSREKKESFPLTVTSAQKNPTAFYLCASSTTGGYYEQYFGPGTRLTVT.

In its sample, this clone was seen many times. The CDR3 region is CASSPRGRNGELFF. The CDR3, as DNA: TGTGCCAGCAGCCCCAGGGGGCGCAACGGGGAGCTGTTTTTT. V gene TRBV11-3 combines with J gene TRBJ2-2; 8 bases match TRBD1. CDR1 is SGHNT and CDR2 is YENEEA in the germline V gene. Trimming removed 5 bases from V and 7 bases from J; junction bases left unmatched: 6. The CDR3 has 14 residues.

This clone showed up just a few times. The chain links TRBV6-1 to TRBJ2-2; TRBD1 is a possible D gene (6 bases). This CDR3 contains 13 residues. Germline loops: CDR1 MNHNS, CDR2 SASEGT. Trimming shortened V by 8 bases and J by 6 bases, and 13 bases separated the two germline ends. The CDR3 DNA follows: TGTGCCAGCCGTACAGGGTCGGCCGGGGAGCTGTTTTTT. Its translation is CASRTGSAGELFF.

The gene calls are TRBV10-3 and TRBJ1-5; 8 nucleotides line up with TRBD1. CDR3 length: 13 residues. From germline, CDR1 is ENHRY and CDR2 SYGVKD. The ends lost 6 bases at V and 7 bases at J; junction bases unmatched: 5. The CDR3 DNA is TGTGCCATCAGGGACAGGGAGGGACAGCCCCAGCATTTT. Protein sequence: CAIRDREGQPQHF.

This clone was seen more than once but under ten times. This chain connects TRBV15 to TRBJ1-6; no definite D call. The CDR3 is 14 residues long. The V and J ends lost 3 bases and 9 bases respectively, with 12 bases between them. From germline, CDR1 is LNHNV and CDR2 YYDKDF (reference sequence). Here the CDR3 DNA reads TGTGCCACCAGCAGTCTCCAGACACCTTCACCCCTCCACTTT. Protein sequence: CATSSLQTPSPLHF.